One TCR beta chain is described in this entry. Its antigen is currently unknown. Germline V gene lookup returns CDR1 SNHLY and CDR2 FYNNEI. This CDR3 is built from 17 residues. Trimming stripped 3 bases from V and 0 bases from J, with 15 bases between. This entry belongs to a study of early stage breast cancer tumors. The overall study: Twelve of the 16 invasive tumors were ER+, PR+ and HER2-. Study-wide results and caveats: Tumors had approximately 2.7-fold higher T cell density and higher clonality than adjacent normal breast tissue. Most shared enriched TCRB sequences were commonly generated ones.

Some clones are missing from TCRdb's copy, which holds only in-frame ones; the method was immunoSEQ multiplex PCR. The sample contains thousands of clones, 70% of which appear only once. The TCR comes from a person aged 55 to 75 with breast cancer. The V and J genes are TRBV2 and TRBJ1-3; D remains unclear. The sequenced sample consisted of breast tumor tissue. The chain's CDR3 is CASSDSPLLSSGNTIYF. DNA for the CDR3: TGTGCCAGCAGTGACTCGCCACTGTTAAGCTCTGGAAACACCATATATTTT.